This T cell receptor beta chain originates from a study of blood T cell repertoires in COVID-19. Study in general: COVID-19 samples, acute and convalescent, were from the United States, Italy and Spain. Sample material is recorded as cDNA or gDNA derived from T cells, B-cell-depleted T cells, or PBMCs.

Germline values: CDR1 MNHEY, CDR2 SMNVEV (reference sequence). V was pared by 2 bases and J by 6 bases, with 6 bases of the junction left unmatched. This CDR3 is built from 14 residues. The study recruited people aged about 18 to 90 years across roughly 23 US areas. TCRdb keeps only in-frame clones here, not all; method: immunoSEQ multiplex PCR. The table shows 300,000 to 500,000 clones, with roughly 88% occurring only once. The chain joins TRBV27 to TRBJ2-7; 8 nucleotides line up with TRBD1. The sequence came from a woman aged 25 to 39 with acute COVID-19. Sample: PBMCs or T cells enriched from blood (not recorded which). CDR3 DNA sequence: TGTGCCAGCAGTTTAAACAGGGGGAGTCGCGAGCAGTACTTC. Translating gives CASSLNRGSREQYF.